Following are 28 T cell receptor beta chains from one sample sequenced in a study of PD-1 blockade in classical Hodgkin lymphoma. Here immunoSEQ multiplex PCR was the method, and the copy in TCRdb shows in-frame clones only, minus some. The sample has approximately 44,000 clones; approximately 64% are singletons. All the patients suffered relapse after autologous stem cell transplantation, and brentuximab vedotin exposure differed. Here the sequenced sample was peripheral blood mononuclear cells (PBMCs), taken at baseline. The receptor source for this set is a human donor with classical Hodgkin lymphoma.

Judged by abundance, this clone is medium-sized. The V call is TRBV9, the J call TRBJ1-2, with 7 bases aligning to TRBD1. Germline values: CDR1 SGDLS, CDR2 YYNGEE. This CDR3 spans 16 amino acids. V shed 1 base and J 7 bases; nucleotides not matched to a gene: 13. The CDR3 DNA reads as TGTGCCAGCAGCGTACCTTGGGACAGTTCTCGGTCTGGCTACACCTTC. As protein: CASSVPWDSSRSGYTF.

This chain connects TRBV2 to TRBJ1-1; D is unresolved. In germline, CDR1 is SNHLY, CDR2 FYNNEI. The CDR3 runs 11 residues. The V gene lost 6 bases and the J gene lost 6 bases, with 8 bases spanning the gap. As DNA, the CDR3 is TGTGCCAGCAGCCTGACACCTGAAGCTTTCTTT. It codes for CASSLTPEAFF.

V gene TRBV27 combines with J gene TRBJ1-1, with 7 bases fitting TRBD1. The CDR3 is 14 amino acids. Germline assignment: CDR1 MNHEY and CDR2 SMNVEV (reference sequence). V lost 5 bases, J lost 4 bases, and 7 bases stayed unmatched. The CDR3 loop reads CASSLTGATTEAFF. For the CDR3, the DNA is TGTGCCAGCAGTCTCACAGGGGCAACCACTGAAGCTTTCTTT.

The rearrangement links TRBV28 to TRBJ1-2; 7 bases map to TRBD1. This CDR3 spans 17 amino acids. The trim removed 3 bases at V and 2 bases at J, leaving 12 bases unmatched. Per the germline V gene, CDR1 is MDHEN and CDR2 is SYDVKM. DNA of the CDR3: TGTGCCAGCAGTTTCTACCCCTCGACAGGGAGGAACTATGGCTACACCTTC. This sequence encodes CASSFYPSTGRNYGYTF.

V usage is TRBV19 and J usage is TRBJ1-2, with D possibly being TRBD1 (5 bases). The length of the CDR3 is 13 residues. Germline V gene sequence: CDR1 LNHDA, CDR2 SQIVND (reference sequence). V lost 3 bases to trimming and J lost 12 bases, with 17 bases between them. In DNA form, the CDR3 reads TGTGCCAGTAGTATCGGCGGGCCAGGGTTTCACACCTTC. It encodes CASSIGGPGFHTF.

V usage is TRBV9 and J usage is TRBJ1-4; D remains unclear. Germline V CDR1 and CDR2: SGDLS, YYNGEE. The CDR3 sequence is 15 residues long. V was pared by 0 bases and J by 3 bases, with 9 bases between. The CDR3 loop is CASSVGGRANEKLFF. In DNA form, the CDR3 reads TGTGCCAGCAGCGTAGGAGGTAGGGCTAATGAAAAACTGTTTTTT.

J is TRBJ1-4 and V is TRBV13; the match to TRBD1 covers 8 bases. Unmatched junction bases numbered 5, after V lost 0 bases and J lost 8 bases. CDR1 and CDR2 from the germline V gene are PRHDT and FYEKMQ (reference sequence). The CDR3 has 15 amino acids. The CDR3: CASSLGLQGEEKLFF. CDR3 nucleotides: TGTGCCAGCAGCTTAGGCCTACAGGGGGAGGAAAAACTGTTTTTT.

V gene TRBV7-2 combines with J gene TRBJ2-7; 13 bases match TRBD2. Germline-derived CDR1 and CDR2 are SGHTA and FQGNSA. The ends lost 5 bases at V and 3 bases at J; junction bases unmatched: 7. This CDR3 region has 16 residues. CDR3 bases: TGTGCCAGCAGCCCCCGGACTAGCGGGAGAAACTACGAGCAGTACTTC. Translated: CASSPRTSGRNYEQYF.

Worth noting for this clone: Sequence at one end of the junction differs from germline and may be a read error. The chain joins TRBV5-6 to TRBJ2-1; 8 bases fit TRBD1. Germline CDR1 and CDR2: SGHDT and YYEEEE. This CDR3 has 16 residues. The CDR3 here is CASNLGDRFTYNEQFF. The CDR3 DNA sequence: TGTGCCAGCAACTTGGGGGACAGGTTCACCTACAATGAGCAGTTCTTC.

In DNA, the CDR3 is TGTGCCAGCAGCGCAGGACAGGCTAGCGAGCAGTACTTC. It translates to CASSAGQASEQYF. The chain links TRBV9 to TRBJ2-7; 7 bases line up with TRBD1. Unmatched junction bases numbered 6, after V lost 3 bases and J lost 6 bases. CDR1 is SGDLS, CDR2 YYNGEE, per germline. The CDR3 runs to 13 residues.

The CDR3 nucleotides are TGTGCCAGCAGCGTGCAAGGGACCGCGGACAATGAGCAGTTCTTC. Amino acids: CASSVQGTADNEQFF. V usage is TRBV9 and J usage is TRBJ2-1; D possibly matches TRBD1 or TRBD2 (5 bases each). Germline V gives CDR1 SGDLS, CDR2 YYNGEE. The length of the CDR3 is 15 residues. Trimming removed 2 bases from V and 5 bases from J, with 14 bases in between.

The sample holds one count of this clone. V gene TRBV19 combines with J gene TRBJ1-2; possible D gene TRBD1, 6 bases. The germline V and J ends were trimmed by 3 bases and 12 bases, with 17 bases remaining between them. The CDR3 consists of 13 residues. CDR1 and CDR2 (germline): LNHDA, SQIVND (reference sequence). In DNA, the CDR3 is TGTGCCAGTAGTATGAACGGGGGGCGCGGAAACACCTTC. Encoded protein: CASSMNGGRGNTF. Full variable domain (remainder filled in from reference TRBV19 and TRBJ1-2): DGGITQSPKYLFRKEGQNVTLSCEQNLNHDAMYWYRQDPGQGLRLIYYSQIVNDFQKGDIAEGYSVSREKKESFPLTVTSAQKNPTAFYLCASSMNGGRGNTFGSGTRLTVV.

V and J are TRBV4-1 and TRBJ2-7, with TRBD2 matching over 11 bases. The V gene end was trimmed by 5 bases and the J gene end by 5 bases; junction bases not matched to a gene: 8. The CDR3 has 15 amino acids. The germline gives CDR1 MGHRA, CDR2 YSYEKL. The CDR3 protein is CASSNMGTSGDEQYF. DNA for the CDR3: TGCGCCAGCAGCAACATGGGGACTAGCGGAGACGAGCAGTACTTC.

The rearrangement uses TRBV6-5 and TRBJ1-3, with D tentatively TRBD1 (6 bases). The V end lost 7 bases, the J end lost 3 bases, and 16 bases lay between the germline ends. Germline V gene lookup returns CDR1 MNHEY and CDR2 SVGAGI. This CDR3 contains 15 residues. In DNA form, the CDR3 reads TGTGCCAGCACCGAAGGAGGGGGTTTTGGAAACACCATATATTTT. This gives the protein CASTEGGGFGNTIYF.

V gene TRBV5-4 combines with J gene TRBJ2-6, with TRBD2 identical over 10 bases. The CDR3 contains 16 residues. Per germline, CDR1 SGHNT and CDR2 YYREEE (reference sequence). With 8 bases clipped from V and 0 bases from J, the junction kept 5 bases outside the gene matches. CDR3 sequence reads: CASWTSGFSGANVLTF. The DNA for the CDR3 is TGTGCCAGTTGGACTAGCGGTTTCTCTGGGGCCAACGTCCTGACTTTC.

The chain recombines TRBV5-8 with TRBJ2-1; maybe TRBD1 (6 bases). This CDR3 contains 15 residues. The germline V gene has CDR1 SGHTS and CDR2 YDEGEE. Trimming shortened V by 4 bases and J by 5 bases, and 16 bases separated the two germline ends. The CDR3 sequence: CASSDIGTPNNEQFF. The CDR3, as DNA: TGTGCCAGCAGCGACATCGGGACACCAAACAATGAGCAGTTCTTC.

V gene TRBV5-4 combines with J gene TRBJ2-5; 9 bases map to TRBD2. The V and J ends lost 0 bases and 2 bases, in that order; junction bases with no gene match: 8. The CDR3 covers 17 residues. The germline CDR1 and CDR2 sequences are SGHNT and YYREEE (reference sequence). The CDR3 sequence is CASSLAGAGGPQETQYF. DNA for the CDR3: TGTGCCAGCAGCTTGGCGGGGGCGGGAGGGCCACAAGAGACCCAGTACTTC.

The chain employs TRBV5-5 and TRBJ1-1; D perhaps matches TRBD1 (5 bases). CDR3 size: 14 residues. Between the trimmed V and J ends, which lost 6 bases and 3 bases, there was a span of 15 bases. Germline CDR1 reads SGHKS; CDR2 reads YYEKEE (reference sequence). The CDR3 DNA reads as TGTGCCAGCAACGAGTTGTGGGGGGACACTGAAGCTTTCTTT. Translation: CASNELWGDTEAFF.

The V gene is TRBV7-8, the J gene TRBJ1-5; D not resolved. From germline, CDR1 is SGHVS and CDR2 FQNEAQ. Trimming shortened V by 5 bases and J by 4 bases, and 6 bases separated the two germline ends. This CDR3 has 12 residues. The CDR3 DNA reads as TGTGCCAGCAGCAACACGAATCAGCCCCAGCATTTT. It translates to CASSNTNQPQHF.

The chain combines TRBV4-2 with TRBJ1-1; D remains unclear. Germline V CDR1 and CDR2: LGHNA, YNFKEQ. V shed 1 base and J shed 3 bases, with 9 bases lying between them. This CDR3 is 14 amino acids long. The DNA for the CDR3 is TGTGCCAGCAGCCAAGGAGGTGGTGACACTGAAGCTTTCTTT. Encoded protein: CASSQGGGDTEAFF.

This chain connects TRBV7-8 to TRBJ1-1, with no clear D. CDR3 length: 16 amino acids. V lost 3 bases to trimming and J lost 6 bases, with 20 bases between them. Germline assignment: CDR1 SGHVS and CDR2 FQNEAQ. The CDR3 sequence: CASSFKNSQRTAEAFF. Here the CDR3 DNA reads TGTGCCAGCAGCTTCAAGAACTCACAGAGGACCGCTGAAGCTTTCTTT.

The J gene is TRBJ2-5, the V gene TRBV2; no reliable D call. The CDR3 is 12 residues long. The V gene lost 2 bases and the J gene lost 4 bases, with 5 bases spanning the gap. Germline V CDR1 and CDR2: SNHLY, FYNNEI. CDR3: CASSEFPETQYF. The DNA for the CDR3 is TGTGCCAGCAGTGAATTTCCAGAGACCCAGTACTTC.

CDR3 sequence reads: CASGEVPTNEKLFF. The CDR3 region has the DNA TGTGCCAGTGGAGAGGTTCCAACTAATGAAAAACTGTTTTTT. The rearrangement links TRBV19 to TRBJ1-4; D not resolved. This CDR3 has 14 amino acids. Germline V CDR1 and CDR2: LNHDA, SQIVND (reference sequence). Between the trimmed V and J ends, which lost 8 bases and 0 bases, there was a span of 10 bases. Variable domain in full (rest from reference TRBV19 and TRBJ1-4): DGGITQSPKYLFRKEGQNVTLSCEQNLNHDAMYWYRQDPGQGLRLIYYSQIVNDFQKGDIAEGYSVSREKKESFPLTVTSAQKNPTAFYLCASGEVPTNEKLFFGSGTQLSVL.

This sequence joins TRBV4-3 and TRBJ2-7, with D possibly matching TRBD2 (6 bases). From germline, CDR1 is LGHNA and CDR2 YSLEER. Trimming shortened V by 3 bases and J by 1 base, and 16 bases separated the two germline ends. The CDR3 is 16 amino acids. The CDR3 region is CASSQAPGTSSYEQYF. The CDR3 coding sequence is TGCGCCAGCAGCCAGGCACCCGGGACTTCTTCCTACGAGCAGTACTTC.

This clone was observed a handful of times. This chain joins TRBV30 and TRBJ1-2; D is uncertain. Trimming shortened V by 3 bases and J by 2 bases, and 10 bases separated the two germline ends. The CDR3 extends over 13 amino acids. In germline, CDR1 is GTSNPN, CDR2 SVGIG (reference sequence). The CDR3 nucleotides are TGTGCCTGGAGCTATCTACAGAACTATGGCTACACCTTC. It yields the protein CAWSYLQNYGYTF.

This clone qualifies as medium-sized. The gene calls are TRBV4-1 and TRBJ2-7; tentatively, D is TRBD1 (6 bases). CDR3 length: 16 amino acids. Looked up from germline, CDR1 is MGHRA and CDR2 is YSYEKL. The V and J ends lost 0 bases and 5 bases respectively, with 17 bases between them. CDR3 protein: CASSQDDFVQGNEQYF. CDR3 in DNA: TGCGCCAGCAGCCAAGATGATTTCGTTCAGGGGAACGAGCAGTACTTC.

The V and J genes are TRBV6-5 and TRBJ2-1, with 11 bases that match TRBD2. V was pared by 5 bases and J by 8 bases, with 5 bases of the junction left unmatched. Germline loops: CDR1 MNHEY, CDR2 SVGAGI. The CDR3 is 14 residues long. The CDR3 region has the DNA TGTGCCAGCAGTGAACTAGCGGGGGACGATGAGCAGTTCTTC. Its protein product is CASSELAGDDEQFF.

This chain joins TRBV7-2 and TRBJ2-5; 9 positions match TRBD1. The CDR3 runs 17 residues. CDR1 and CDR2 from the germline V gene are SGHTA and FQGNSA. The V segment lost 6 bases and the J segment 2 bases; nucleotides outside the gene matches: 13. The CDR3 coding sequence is TGTGCCAGCAGGGGAAGCGACAGGGGGGGCTTACAAGAGACCCAGTACTTC. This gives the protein CASRGSDRGGLQETQYF. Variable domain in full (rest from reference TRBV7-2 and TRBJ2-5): GAGVSQSPSNKVTEKGKDVELRCDPISGHTALYWYRQSLGQGLEFLIYFQGNSAPDKSGLPSDRFSAERTGGSVSTLTIQRTQQEDSAVYLCASRGSDRGGLQETQYFGPGTRLLVL.